This T cell receptor beta chain was identified in a study of identical twins. The CDR3 is 15 residues long. The germline gives CDR1 SNHLY, CDR2 FYNNEI. Between the trimmed V and J ends, which lost 10 bases and 0 bases, there was a span of 19 bases. TCRdb used MiXCR to reprocess the 5' RACE reads, holding one entry per CDR3 protein. The sample carries some 1,600,000 distinct CDR3 sequences, less than 35% recorded once. In this sample, this clonotype turned up many times. The TCR originated in a newborn girl in good health. The gene calls are TRBV2 and TRBJ2-7; tentatively, D is TRBD1 or TRBD2 (5 bases each). Specimen: cord blood. The CDR3 sequence is CATKIGTARSYEQYF. CDR3 nucleotide sequence: TGTGCCACAAAAATTGGGACCGCGCGCTCCTACGAGCAGTACTTC.